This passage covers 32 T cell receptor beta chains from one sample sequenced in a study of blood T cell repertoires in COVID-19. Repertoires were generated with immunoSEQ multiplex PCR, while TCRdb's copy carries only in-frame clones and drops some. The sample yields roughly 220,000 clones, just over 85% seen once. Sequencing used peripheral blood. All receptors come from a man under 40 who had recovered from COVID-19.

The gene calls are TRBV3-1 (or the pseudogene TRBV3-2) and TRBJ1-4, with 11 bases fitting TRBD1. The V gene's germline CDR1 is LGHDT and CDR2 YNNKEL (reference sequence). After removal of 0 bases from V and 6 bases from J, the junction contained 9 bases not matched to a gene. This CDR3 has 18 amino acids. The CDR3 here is CASSQEMDRGPGDEKLFF. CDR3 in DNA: TGTGCCAGCAGCCAAGAGATGGACAGGGGGCCGGGTGATGAAAAACTGTTTTTT.

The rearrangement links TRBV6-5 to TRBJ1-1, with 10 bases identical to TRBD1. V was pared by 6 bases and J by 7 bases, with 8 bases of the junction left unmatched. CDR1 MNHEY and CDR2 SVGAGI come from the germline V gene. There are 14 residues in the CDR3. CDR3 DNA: TGTGCCAGCAGCCTCGACAGGGGGCGTTTTGAAGCTTTCTTT. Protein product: CASSLDRGRFEAFF.

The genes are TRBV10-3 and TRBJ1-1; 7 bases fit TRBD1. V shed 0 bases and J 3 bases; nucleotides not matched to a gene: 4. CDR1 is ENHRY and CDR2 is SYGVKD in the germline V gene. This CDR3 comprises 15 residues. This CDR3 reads CAISESSRGDTEAFF. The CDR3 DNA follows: TGTGCCATCAGTGAGTCGAGCAGGGGGGACACTGAAGCTTTCTTT.

The CDR3 loop is CASSRGTSGNTIYF. The CDR3 bases are TGTGCCAGCAGCCGTGGGACTTCTGGAAACACCATATATTTT. The V and J genes are TRBV4-2 and TRBJ1-3, with D perhaps matching TRBD1 (5 bases). V was shortened by 4 bases and J by 1 base, with 8 bases between the two germline ends. Germline V gene lookup returns CDR1 LGHNA and CDR2 YNFKEQ. The CDR3 is 14 amino acids.

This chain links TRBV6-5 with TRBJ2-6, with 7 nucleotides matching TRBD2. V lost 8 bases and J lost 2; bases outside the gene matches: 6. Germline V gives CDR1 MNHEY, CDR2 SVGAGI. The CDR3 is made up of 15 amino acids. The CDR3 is CASRPGTTGANVLTF. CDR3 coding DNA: TGTGCCAGCCGACCCGGGACTACTGGGGCCAACGTCCTGACTTTC.

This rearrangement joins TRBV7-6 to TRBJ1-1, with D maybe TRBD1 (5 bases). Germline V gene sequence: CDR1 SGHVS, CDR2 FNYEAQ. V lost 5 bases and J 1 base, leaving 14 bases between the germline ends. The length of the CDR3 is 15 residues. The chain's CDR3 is CASSPGGEANTEAFF. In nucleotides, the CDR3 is TGTGCCAGCAGCCCCGGGGGGGAAGCGAACACTGAAGCTTTCTTT. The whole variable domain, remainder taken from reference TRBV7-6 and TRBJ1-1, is GAGVSQSPRYKVTKRGQDVALRCDPISGHVSLYWYRQALGQGPEFLTYFNYEAQQDKSGLPNDRFSAERPEGSISTLTIQRTEQRDSAMYRCASSPGGEANTEAFFGQGTRLTVV.

The CDR3 region has the DNA TGTGCCATCAGTGAGGGGACAGCCGGGGATTCACCCCTCCACTTT. It translates to CAISEGTAGDSPLHF. V usage is TRBV10-3 and J usage is TRBJ1-6; the match to TRBD1 covers 7 bases. The germline CDR1 and CDR2 sequences are ENHRY and SYGVKD. The CDR3 totals 15 residues. V shed 2 bases, J shed 8 bases, and the junction held 6 bases outside the gene matches.

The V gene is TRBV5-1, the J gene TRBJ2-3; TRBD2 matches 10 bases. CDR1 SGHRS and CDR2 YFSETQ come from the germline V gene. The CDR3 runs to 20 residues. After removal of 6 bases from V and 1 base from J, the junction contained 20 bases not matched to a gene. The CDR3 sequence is CASKGSFYASGGPGTDTQYF. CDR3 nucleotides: TGCGCCAGCAAAGGGTCCTTTTATGCTAGCGGGGGCCCCGGCACAGATACGCAGTATTTT.

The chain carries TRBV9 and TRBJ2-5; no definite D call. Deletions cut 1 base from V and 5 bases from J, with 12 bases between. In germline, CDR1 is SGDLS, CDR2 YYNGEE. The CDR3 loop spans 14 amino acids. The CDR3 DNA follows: TGTGCCAGCAGCGTATCGGTGTTAACGGAGACCCAGTACTTC. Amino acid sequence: CASSVSVLTETQYF.

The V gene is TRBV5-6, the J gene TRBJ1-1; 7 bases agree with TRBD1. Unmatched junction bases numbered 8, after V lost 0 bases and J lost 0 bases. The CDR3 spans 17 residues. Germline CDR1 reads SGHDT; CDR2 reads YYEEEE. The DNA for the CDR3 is TGTGCCAGCAGCTTGGGTGTGAATGACAGGGTGAACACTGAAGCTTTCTTT. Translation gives CASSLGVNDRVNTEAFF.

CDR3: CASSSTSGYEQYF. The CDR3 DNA reads as TGTGCCAGCAGCTCGACTAGCGGGTACGAGCAGTACTTC. The rearrangement links TRBV7-8 to TRBJ2-7; TRBD2 matches at 10 bases. Germline V gene data show CDR1 as SGHVS and CDR2 as FQNEAQ. The CDR3 spans 13 residues. J lost 4 bases, V lost 4 bases, and 1 base had no gene match.

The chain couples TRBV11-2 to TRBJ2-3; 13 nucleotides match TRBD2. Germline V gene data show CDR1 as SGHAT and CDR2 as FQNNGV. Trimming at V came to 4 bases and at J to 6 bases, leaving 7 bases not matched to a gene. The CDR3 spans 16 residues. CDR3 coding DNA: TGTGCCAGCAGCTACGGGACTAGCGGGGTGGTGGATACGCAGTATTTT. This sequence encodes CASSYGTSGVVDTQYF. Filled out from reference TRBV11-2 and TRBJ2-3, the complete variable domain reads EAGVAQSPRYKIIEKRQSVAFWCNPISGHATLYWYQQILGQGPKLLIQFQNNGVVDDSQLPKDRFSAERLKGVDSTLKIQPAKLEDSAVYLCASSYGTSGVVDTQYFGPGTRLTVL.

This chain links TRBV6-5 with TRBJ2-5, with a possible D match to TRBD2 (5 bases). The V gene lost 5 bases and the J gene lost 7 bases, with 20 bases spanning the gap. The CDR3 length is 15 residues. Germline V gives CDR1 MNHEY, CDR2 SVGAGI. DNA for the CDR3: TGTGCCAGCAGTCTTATACCCGGGGTAGCCGGGACCCAGTACTTC. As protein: CASSLIPGVAGTQYF.

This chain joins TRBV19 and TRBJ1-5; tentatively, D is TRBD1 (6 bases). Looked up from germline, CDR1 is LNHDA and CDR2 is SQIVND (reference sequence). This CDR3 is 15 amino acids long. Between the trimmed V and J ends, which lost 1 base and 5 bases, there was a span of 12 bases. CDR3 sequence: CASSIGGQSHQPQHF. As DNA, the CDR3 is TGTGCCAGTAGTATAGGAGGACAGTCCCATCAGCCCCAGCATTTT.

The DNA for the CDR3 is TGTGCCAGCAGCCCCCCTCTAGCGGGGGGGACCAGCTCCTACAATGAGCAGTTCTTC. As protein: CASSPPLAGGTSSYNEQFF. The V gene is TRBV4-2, the J gene TRBJ2-1; 12 nucleotides agree with TRBD2. CDR1 is LGHNA and CDR2 is YNFKEQ in the germline V gene. The CDR3 is made up of 19 amino acids. Trimming took 4 bases from V and 0 from J; bases not matched to a gene: 10.

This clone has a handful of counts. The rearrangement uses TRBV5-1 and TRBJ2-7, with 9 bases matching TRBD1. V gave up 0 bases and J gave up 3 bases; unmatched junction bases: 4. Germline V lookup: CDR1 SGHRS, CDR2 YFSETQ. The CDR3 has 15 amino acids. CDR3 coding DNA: TGCGCCAGCAGCTTGGGGGGACAGGGTTTCTACGAGCAGTACTTC. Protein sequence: CASSLGGQGFYEQYF.

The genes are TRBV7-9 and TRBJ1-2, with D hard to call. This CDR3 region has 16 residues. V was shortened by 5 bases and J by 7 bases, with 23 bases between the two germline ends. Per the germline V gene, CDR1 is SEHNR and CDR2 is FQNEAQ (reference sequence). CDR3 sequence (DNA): TGTGCCAGCAGCGAGGGCCAGTGGCAGAGGGTTGTTGGCTACACCTTC. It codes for CASSEGQWQRVVGYTF.

CDR3 residues: CASTGANTGELFF. CDR3 nucleotides: TGTGCCAGCACAGGGGCGAACACCGGGGAGCTGTTTTTT. The rearrangement joins TRBV6-5 to TRBJ2-2, with a tentative D call TRBD1 (6 bases). The ends were cut back, 7 bases at V and 0 bases at J, with 6 bases in the middle. This CDR3 has 13 residues. CDR1 is MNHEY and CDR2 is SVGAGI in the germline V gene.

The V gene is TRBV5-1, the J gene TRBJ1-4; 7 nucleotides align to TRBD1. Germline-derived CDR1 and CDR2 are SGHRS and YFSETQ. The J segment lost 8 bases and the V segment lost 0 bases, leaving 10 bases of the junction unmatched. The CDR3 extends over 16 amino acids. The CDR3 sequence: CASSLASPDRTEKLFF. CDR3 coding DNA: TGCGCCAGCAGCTTGGCCTCCCCGGACAGGACAGAAAAACTGTTTTTT.

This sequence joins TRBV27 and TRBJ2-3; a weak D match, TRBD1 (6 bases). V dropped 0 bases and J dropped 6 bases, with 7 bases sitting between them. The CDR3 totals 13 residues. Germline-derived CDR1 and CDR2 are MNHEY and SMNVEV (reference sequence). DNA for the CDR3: TGTGCCAGCAGTTTATCGAGGGGGGATACGCAGTATTTT. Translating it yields CASSLSRGDTQYF.

CDR3 bases: TGTGCCAGTATGCCACTCCAGGCTAGCCACCAGTTCTTC. It translates to CASMPLQASHQFF. The chain is built from TRBV19 and TRBJ2-1, with a possible D match to TRBD2 (5 bases). CDR3 length: 13 residues. V lost 7 bases, J lost 13 bases, and 20 bases lay in between. CDR1 and CDR2 (germline): LNHDA, SQIVND (reference sequence).

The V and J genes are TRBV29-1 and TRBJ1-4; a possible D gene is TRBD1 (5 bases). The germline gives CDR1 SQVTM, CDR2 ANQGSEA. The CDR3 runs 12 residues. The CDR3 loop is CSARERAEKLFF. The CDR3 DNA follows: TGCAGTGCCAGGGAACGGGCTGAAAAACTGTTTTTT. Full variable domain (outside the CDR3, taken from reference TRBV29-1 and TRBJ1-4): SAVISQKPSRDICQRGTSLTIQCQVDSQVTMMFWYRQQPGQSLTLIATANQGSEATYESGFVIDKFPISRPNLTFSTLTVSNMSPEDSSIYLCSARERAEKLFFGSGTQLSVL.

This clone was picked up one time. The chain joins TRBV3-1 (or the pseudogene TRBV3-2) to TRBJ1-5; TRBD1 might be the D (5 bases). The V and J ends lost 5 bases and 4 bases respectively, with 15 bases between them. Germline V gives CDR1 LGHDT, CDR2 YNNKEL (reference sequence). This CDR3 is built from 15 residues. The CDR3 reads CASSFRVGGNQPQHF. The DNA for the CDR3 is TGTGCCAGCAGCTTTCGAGTCGGGGGAAATCAGCCCCAGCATTTT.

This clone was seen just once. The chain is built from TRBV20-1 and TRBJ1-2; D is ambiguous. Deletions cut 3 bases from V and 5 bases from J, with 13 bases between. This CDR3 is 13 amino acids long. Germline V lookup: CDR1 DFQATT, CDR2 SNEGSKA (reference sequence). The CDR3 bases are TGCAGTGCTAGTGGCCCCGGGGATTATGGCTACACCTTC. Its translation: CSASGPGDYGYTF.

CDR3 loop: CASSDSGAGNEKLFF. The DNA for the CDR3 is TGTGCCAGCAGTGACTCGGGGGCCGGGAATGAAAAACTGTTTTTT. The chain joins TRBV6-4 to TRBJ1-4; maybe TRBD1 (6 bases). The V gene's germline CDR1 is MRHNA and CDR2 SNTAGT. Trimming shortened V by 0 bases and J by 5 bases, and 10 bases separated the two germline ends. This CDR3 region has 15 residues.

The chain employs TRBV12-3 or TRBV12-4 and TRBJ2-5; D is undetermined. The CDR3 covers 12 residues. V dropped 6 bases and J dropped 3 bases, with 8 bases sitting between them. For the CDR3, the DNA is TGTGCCAGCAGCCGTCCCGAAGAGACCCAGTACTTC. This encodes CASSRPEETQYF.

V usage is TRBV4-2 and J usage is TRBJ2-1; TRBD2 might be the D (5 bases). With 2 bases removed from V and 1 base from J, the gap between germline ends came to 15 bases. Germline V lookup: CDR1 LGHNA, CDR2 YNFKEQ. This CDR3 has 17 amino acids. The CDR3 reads CASSQPLAFGSYNEQFF. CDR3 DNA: TGTGCCAGCAGCCAACCATTAGCGTTCGGTTCCTACAATGAGCAGTTCTTC.

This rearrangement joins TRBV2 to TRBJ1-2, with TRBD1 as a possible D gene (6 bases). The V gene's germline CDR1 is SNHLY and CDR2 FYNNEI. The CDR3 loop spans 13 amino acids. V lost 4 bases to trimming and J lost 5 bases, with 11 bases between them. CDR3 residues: CASSVTGTYGYTF. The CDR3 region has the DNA TGTGCCAGCAGTGTCACAGGGACATATGGCTACACCTTC.

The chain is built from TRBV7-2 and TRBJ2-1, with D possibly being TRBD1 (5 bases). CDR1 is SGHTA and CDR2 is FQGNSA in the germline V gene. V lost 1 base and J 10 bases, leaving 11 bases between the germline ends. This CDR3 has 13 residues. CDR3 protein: CASSLGGPREQFF. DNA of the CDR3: TGTGCCAGCAGCTTAGGGGGCCCACGGGAGCAGTTCTTC.

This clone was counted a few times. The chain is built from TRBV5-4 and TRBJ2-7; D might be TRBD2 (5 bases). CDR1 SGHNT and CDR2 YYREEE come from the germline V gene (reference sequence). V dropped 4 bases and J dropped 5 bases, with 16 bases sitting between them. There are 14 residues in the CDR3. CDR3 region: CASSPPGLGNEQYF. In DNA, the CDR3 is TGTGCCAGCAGCCCGCCGGGTCTCGGGAACGAGCAGTACTTC.

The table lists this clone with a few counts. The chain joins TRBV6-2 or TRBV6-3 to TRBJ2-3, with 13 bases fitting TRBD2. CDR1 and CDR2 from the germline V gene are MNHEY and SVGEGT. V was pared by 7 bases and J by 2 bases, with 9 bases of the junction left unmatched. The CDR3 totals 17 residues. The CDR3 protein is CASTPGLAGSYTDTQYF. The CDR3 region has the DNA TGTGCCAGCACCCCGGGACTAGCGGGAAGCTACACAGATACGCAGTATTTT.

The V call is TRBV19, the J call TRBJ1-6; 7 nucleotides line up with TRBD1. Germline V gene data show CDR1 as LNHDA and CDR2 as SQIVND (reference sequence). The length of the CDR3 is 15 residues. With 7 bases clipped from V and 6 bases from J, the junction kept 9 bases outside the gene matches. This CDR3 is CASTNYRGGNSPLHF. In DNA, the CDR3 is TGTGCCAGTACCAATTACAGGGGAGGTAATTCACCCCTCCACTTT.